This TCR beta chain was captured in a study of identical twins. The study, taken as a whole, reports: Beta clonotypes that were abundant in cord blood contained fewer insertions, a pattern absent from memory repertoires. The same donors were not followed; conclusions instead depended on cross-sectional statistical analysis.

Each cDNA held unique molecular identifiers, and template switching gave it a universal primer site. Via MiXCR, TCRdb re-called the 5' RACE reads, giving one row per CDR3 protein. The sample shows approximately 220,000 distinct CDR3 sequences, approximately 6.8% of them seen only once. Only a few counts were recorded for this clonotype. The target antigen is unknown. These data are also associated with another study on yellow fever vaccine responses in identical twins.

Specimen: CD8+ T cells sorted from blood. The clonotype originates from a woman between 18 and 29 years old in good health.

The CDR3 coding sequence is TGTGCCAGCAGCTATCCCGGGACACCTTACACAGATACGCAGTATTTT. Protein product: CASSYPGTPYTDTQYF. The chain carries TRBV5-6 and TRBJ2-3; tentative D call: TRBD1 (6 bases). The germline gives CDR1 SGHDT, CDR2 YYEEEE. V lost 3 bases to trimming and J lost 2 bases, with 16 bases between them. The length of the CDR3 is 16 residues.